The rows below give T cell receptor beta chains drawn from one sample of a study of OX40 agonist ivuxolimab in advanced cancers. Method: immunoSEQ multiplex PCR; TCRdb's copy keeps in-frame clones and lacks some. The data show approximately 70,000 clones, with roughly 84% seen just once and 1.4% held by the top ten. The input for sequencing was CD4+ or CD8+ T cells sorted from blood, taken in a trial of the OX40 agonist ivuxolimab. Receptors were obtained from an adult with an advanced solid tumor such as melanoma, head and neck, liver or kidney cancer. Both conserved end residues are part of each CDR3. The D gene is left open where the match is weak. Clone size is stated in some rows and not others, as once, few, many or a class when expanded.

j_gene | d_gene | abundance | v_gene | CDR3aa | CDR3nt
TRBJ1-6 | . | . | TRBV7-7 | CASSLRRETPLHF | TGTGCCAGCAGCTTACGCAGGGAAACACCCCTCCACTTT
TRBJ2-2 | TRBD2 | . | TRBV7-2 | CASSLAGGDGELFF | TGTGCCAGCAGCTTGGCCGGGGGGGACGGGGAGCTGTTTTTT
TRBJ2-7 | TRBD1 | once | TRBV7-2 | CASSSPDRGYEQYF | TGTGCCAGCAGCTCCCCGGACAGGGGTTACGAGCAGTACTTC
TRBJ2-3 | TRBD1 | few | TRBV5-6 | CASSPGQGATDTQYF | TGTGCCAGCAGCCCCGGACAGGGGGCAACAGATACGCAGTATTTT
TRBJ2-1 | TRBD1 | . | TRBV5-1 | CASSRSGQGMYNEQFF | TGCGCCAGCAGCCGATCAGGACAGGGGATGTACAATGAGCAGTTCTTC
TRBJ2-2 | TRBD1 | . | TRBV5-1 | CASSRPLSGTGGTGELFF | TGCGCCAGCAGCCGCCCACTCTCCGGGACAGGGGGCACCGGGGAGCTGTTTTTT
TRBJ2-7 | . | . | TRBV5-6 | CASSFSSEQYF | TGTGCCAGCAGCTTTTCATCCGAGCAGTACTTC
TRBJ1-2 | . | . | TRBV29-1 | CSVMATASYGYTF | TGCAGCGTGATGGCGACGGCAAGCTATGGCTACACCTTC
TRBJ1-2 | . | . | TRBV28 | CASSRKGYTF | TGTGCCAGCAGCCGCAAGGGCTACACCTTC
TRBJ2-3 | . | . | TRBV6-1 | CARSKALTDTQYF | TGTGCCCGATCGAAGGCACTCACAGATACGCAGTATTTT
TRBJ1-6 | . | . | TRBV2 | CASSNPIRDSPLHF | TGTGCCAGCAGTAATCCCATCAGGGATTCACCCCTCCACTTT
TRBJ2-7 | TRBD1 | . | TRBV13 | CASSHRGYEQYF | TGTGCCAGCAGCCACAGGGGGTACGAGCAGTACTTC
TRBJ2-3 | . | medium-sized | TRBV7-2 | CASSLVGASTDTQYF | TGTGCCAGCAGCTTAGTCGGGGCTAGCACAGATACGCAGTATTTT
TRBJ2-5 | . | once | TRBV7-7 | CASSLGAGWEETQYF | TGTGCCAGCAGCTTAGGCGCGGGGTGGGAAGAGACCCAGTACTTC
TRBJ1-3 | . | few | TRBV5-1 | CASSLIPGADGNTIYF | TGCGCCAGCAGCTTGATTCCGGGGGCGGATGGAAACACCATATATTTT
TRBJ2-3 | TRBD2 | . | TRBV9 | CASAIAGGDGTQYF | TGTGCCAGCGCTATAGCGGGGGGGGATGGTACGCAGTATTTT
TRBJ2-2 | . | . | TRBV4-1 | CASSRSGEGNTGELFF | TGCGCCAGCAGCCGTTCGGGGGAAGGGAACACCGGGGAGCTGTTTTTT
TRBJ1-1 | . | . | TRBV7-7 | CASSPLKNTEAFF | TGTGCCAGCAGCCCCCTTAAGAACACTGAAGCTTTCTTT
TRBJ2-2 | TRBD2 | . | TRBV19 | CASNRGLAVTGELFF | TGTGCCAGTAACCGTGGACTAGCGGTAACCGGGGAGCTGTTTTTT
TRBJ1-2 | TRBD1 | . | TRBV10-3 | CAISGTGGVYGYTF | TGTGCCATCAGTGGGACAGGGGGCGTCTATGGCTACACCTTC
TRBJ1-1 | TRBD1 | . | TRBV6-6 | CASEGQGMNTEAFF | TGTGCCAGCGAGGGACAGGGAATGAACACTGAAGCTTTCTTT
TRBJ1-4 | . | . | TRBV5-4 | CASSLGQGREKLFF | TGTGCCAGCAGCTTGGGGCAGGGACGTGAAAAACTGTTTTTT